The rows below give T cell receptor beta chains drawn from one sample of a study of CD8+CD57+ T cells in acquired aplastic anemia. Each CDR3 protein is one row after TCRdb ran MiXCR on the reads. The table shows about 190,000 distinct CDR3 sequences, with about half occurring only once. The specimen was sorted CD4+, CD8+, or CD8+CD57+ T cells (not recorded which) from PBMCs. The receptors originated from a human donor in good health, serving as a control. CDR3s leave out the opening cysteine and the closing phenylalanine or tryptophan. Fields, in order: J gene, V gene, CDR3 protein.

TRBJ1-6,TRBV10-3,AISELGTLNSPLH
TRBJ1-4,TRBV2,ASSRTGEKLF
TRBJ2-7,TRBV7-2,ASSNRGTSGYEQY
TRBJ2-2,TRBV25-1,ASSDRGLAGGELF
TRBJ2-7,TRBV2,ASSQVSAGRSYEQY
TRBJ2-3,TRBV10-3,AITGTDTQY
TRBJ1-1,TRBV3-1,ASSQARGTEAF
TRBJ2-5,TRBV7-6,ASSSTGKTQY
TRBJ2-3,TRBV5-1,ASSLVGGRDTQY
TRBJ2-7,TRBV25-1,ASSARRTSGGSNRYEQY
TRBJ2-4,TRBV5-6,ASSLAIGSRDPKNIQY
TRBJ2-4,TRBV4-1,ASSKDRGDLNIQY
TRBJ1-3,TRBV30,AWSSYREYGNTIY
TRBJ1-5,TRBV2,ASSVVGNQPQH
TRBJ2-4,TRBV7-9,ASSLGTGALLTAKNIQY
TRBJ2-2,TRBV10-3,AISESVAANTGELF
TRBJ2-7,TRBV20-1,SANDGDEQY
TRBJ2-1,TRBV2,ASQSLTSYNEQF
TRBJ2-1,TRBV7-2,ASSSDSGTGINEQF
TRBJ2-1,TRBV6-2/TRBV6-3,ASSYSIWGFEQF
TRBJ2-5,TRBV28,ASSLLMGQAFGETQY
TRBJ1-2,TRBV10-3,AINMGQGEGYT
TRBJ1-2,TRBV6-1,ASSERSYGYT
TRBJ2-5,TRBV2,AISEDGTEAGETQY